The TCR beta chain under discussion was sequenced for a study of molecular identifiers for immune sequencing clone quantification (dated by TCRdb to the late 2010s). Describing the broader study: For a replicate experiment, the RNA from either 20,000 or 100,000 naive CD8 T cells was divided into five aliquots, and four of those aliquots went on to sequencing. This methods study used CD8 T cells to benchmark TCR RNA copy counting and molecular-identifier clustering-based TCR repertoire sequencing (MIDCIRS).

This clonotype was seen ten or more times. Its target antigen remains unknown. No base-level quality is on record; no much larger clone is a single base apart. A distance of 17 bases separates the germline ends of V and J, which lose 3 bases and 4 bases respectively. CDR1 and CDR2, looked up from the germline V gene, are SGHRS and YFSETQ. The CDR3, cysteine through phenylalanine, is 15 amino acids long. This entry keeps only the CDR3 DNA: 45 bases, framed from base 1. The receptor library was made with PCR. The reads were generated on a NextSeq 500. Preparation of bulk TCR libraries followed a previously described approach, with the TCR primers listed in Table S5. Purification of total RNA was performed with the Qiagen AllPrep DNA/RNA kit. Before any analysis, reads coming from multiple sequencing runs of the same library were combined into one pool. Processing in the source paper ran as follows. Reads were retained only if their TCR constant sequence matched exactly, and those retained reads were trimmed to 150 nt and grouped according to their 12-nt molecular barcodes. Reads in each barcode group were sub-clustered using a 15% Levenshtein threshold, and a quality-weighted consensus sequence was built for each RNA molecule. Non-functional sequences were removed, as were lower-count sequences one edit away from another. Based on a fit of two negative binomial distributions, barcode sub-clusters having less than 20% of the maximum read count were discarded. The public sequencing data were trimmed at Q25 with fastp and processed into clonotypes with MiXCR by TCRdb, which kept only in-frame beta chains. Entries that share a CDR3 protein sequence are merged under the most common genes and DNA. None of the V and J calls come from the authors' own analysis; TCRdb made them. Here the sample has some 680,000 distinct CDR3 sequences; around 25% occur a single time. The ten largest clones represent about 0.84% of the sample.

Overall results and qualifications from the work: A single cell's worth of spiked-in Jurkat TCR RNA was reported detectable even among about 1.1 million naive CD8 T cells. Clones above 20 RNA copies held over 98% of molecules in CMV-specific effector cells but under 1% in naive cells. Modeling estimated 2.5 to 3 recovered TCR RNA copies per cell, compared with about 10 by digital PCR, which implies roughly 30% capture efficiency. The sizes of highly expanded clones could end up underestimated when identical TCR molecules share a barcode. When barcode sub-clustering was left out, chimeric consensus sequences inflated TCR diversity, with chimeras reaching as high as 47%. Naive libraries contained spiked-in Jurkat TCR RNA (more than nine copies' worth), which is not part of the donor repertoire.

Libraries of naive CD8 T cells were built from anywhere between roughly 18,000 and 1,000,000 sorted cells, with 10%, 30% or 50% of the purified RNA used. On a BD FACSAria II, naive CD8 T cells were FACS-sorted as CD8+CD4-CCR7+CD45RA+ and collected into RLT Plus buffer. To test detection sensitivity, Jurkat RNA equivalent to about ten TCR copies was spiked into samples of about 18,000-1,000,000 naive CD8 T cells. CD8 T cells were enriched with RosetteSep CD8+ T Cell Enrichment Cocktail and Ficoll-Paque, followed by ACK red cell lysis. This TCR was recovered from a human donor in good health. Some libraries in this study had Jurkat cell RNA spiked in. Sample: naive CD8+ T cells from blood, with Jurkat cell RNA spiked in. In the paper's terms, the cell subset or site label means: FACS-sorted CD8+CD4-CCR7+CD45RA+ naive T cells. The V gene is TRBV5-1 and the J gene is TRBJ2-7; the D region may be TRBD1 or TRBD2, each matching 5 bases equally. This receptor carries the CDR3 CASSWGDPGRYEQYF. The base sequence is TGCGCCAGCAGCTGGGGCGATCCGGGGCGGTACGAGCAGTACTTC.